These T cell receptor beta chains were read from a single sample in a study of cytomegalovirus exposure and HLA in healthy donors. Only in-frame clones appear in the TCRdb table, and some are missing; sequencing was by immunoSEQ multiplex PCR. This table holds some 150,000 clones, roughly 89% found once. Sequenced: PBMCs. These TCRs come from a man in his late teens or twenties in good health and CMV-seropositive. The CDR3 runs from the conserved cysteine through the conserved F or W. The D gene is left open where the match is weak. Not all rows give a size; the values are once, few, many and, for expanded clones, a class.

>NA|TRBV23-1|TRBJ2-7|NA|14
TGCGCCAGCAGTCAACGGACATGTGCATACGAGCAGTACTTC
CASSQRTCAYEQYF
>TRBD1|TRBV5-1|TRBJ2-7|NA|16
TGCGCCAGCAGCTTGGTACTACAGGGGGATTCATTCGAGCAGTACTTC
CASSLVLQGDSFEQYF
>NA|TRBV5-1|TRBJ1-5|NA|15
TGCGCCAGCAGCCCTACGACAGCTAGCAATCAGCCCCAGCATTTT
CASSPTTASNQPQHF
>TRBD1|TRBV6-4|TRBJ1-1|NA|13
TGTGCCAGCAGTGAGACAGGGGACACTGAAGCTTTCTTT
CASSETGDTEAFF
>NA|TRBV27|TRBJ2-2|NA|17
TGTGCCAGCAGCACCCATTGGCGATTCGGGGACACCGGGGAGCTGTTTTTT
CASSTHWRFGDTGELFF
>NA|TRBV28|TRBJ2-6|NA|15
TGTGCCAGCAGGCGACTGACCTCTGGGGCCAACGTCCTGACTTTC
CASRRLTSGANVLTF
>TRBD1|TRBV5-4|TRBJ1-1|few|16
TGTGCCAGCAGCCCCTCGACAGGGGCACCGAACACTGAAGCTTTCTTT
CASSPSTGAPNTEAFF
>NA|TRBV18|TRBJ2-5|once|14
TGTGCCAGCTCATGGTTCGACAGGCAAGAGACCCAGTACTTC
CASSWFDRQETQYF
>NA|TRBV5-4|TRBJ1-1|NA|16
TGTGCCAGCAGCTTTCGGCGGGAGGAACCAAAGGAGGAAGCTTTCTTT
CASSFRREEPKEEAFF
>TRBD2|TRBV6-5|TRBJ2-7|NA|14
TGTGCCAGCAGCGGGGGAGGGATGGTCTACGAGCAGTACTTC
CASSGGGMVYEQYF
>TRBD2|TRBV5-4|TRBJ2-7|NA|14
TGTGCCAGCAGCTTTGCGACTAGCGGGGGCCGTCAGTACTTC
CASSFATSGGRQYF
>NA|TRBV10-2|TRBJ1-5|many|14
TGCGCCAGCAGTGATCGGGCGGGCCTGGAGCCCCAGCATTTT
CASSDRAGLEPQHF
>NA|TRBV6-1|TRBJ2-1|NA|15
TGTGCCAGCAGTTTTGACTATTCGACCTACAATGAGCAGTTCTTC
CASSFDYSTYNEQFF
>TRBD1|TRBV7-2|TRBJ2-7|NA|15
TGTGCCAGCAGCTTTAGAGGGACAGGATACTACGAGCAGTACTTC
CASSFRGTGYYEQYF
>NA|TRBV10-2|TRBJ1-1|NA|15
TGCGCCAGCAGGAAGGGGGAAACGGGGAACACTGAAGCTTTCTTT
CASRKGETGNTEAFF
>NA|TRBV11-2|TRBJ1-1|NA|16
TGTGCCAGCAGCTCCTTAGGAAAGACAGGGAACACTGAAGCTTTCTTT
CASSSLGKTGNTEAFF
>TRBD1|TRBV7-8|TRBJ1-6|NA|16
TGTGCCAGCAGACAAGACAGGGTGGCCTTAGGGTCACCCCTCCACTTT
CASRQDRVALGSPLHF
>TRBD1|TRBV5-1|TRBJ2-7|NA|15
TGCGCCAGCAGCTTGGGGGACAGGAATTCCTACGAGCAGTACTTC
CASSLGDRNSYEQYF
>NA|TRBV4-1|TRBJ1-3|NA|16
TGCGCCAGCAGCCAGACAGACCCCCTCTCTGGAAACACCATATATTTT
CASSQTDPLSGNTIYF
>TRBD1|TRBV19|TRBJ1-2|NA|14
TGTGCCAGTAGAGGGAGACAGGGGAGTTGGAGCTACACCTTC
CASRGRQGSWSYTF
>TRBD2|TRBV13|TRBJ2-2|once|20
TGTGCCAGCAGCTTAGTCCTACTAGCGGGAGGGCACTCGAACACCGGGGAGCTGTTTTTT
CASSLVLLAGGHSNTGELFF
>TRBD1|TRBV18|TRBJ1-2|NA|12
TGTGCCAGCTCACAGGACAGGGAGGACTACACCTTC
CASSQDREDYTF
>TRBD1|TRBV2|TRBJ2-1|NA|18
TGTGCCAGCAGTCTGACTCCGGGACAGGGGGCCGGGGACAATGAGCAGTTCTTC
CASSLTPGQGAGDNEQFF
>NA|TRBV4-1|TRBJ1-4|medium-sized|12
TGCGCCAGCAGCCTCCCACAAGAAAAACTGTTTTTT
CASSLPQEKLFF
>NA|TRBV7-9|TRBJ2-1|NA|15
TGTGCCAGCAGCTTAGTAAATTCGGGAGCGGGTGAGCAGTTCTTC
CASSLVNSGAGEQFF
>NA|TRBV30|TRBJ1-5|NA|16
TGTGCCTGGAGTGGCGAGCCAGGGGTGAGCAATCAGCCCCAGCATTTT
CAWSGEPGVSNQPQHF
>TRBD1|TRBV9|TRBJ2-4|NA|13
TGTGCCAGCAGCGAACAGGGGAGAAACATTCAGTACTTC
CASSEQGRNIQYF
>NA|TRBV30|TRBJ1-3|few|13
TGTGCCTGGAGTGTACAAGGAGGGAACACCATATATTTT
CAWSVQGGNTIYF
>TRBD2|TRBV30|TRBJ2-2|NA|15
TGTGCCTGGAGTACCCCGGGACTAGATACCGGGGAGCTGTTTTTT
CAWSTPGLDTGELFF
>TRBD1|TRBV6-5|TRBJ1-2|NA|13
TGTGCCAGCAGACCTACAGGGGGGTATGGCTACACCTTC
CASRPTGGYGYTF
>NA|TRBV5-6|TRBJ1-2|NA|15
TGTGCCAGCAGGCCCGGGCGAGGGCGGGACTATGGCTACACCTTC
CASRPGRGRDYGYTF
>TRBD2|TRBV2|TRBJ2-3|NA|16
TGTGCCAGCAGTGAACAGCTAGCGGGGTTCACAGATACGCAGTATTTT
CASSEQLAGFTDTQYF